This T cell receptor beta chain comes out of a study of shared clonotypes between healthy human individuals. General study findings and limits: At large depth, rarefaction still showed sorted-subset sequencing to be incomplete.

Data came from immunoSEQ multiplex PCR; TCRdb stores just in-frame clones and leaves some out. The sample carries 2,500,000 or so clones, roughly 92% recorded once. Trimming pared 4 bases from V and 3 bases from J, leaving 13 bases between. There are 14 residues in the CDR3. Germline assignment: CDR1 SGHRS and CDR2 YFSETQ. Concerning this clone itself: As yet, its antigen is unknown.

Every one of the donors was a Caucasian adult that lived in Nashville, Tennessee. Sequencing input: naive CD4+ T cells from PBMCs. Subset noted: CD45RA+ positively selected. The chain employs TRBV5-1 and TRBJ1-1; D remains unclear. The TCR was taken from a man aged 18 to 29 in good health. Some clones in this sample may be carry-over from other donors' samples. The CDR3 loop reads CASSSPGWDTEAFF. In DNA, the CDR3 is TGCGCCAGCAGCAGCCCCGGGTGGGACACTGAAGCTTTCTTT.